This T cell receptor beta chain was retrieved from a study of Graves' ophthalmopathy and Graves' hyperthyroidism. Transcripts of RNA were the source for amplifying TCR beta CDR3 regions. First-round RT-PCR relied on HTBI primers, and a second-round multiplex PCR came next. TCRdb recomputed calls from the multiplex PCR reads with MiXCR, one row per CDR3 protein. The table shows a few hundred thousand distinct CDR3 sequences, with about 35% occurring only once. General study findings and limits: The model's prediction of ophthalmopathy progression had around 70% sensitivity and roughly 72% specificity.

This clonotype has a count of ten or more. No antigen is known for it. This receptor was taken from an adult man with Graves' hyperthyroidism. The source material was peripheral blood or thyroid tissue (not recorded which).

CDR3 loop: CASSLGQDTGELFF. DNA of the CDR3: TGTGCCAGCAGCTTAGGACAGGACACCGGGGAGCTGTTTTTT. This chain joins TRBV11-1 and TRBJ2-2, with D tentatively TRBD1 (6 bases). V lost 1 base and J 3 bases, leaving 6 bases between the germline ends. The CDR3 extends over 14 amino acids. Germline V CDR1 and CDR2: SGHAT, FQDESV (reference sequence).